The text below deals with one T cell receptor beta chain. This could be a read error, since a much larger clone is one nucleotide away. The data stem from a study of T cells in Graves' hyperthyroidism and ophthalmopathy. The CDR3 regions of TCR beta were amplified from RNA transcripts. First-round RT-PCR targeting the TCR CDR3 was performed with the HTBI primer set. TCRdb analysed the multiplex PCR reads with MiXCR anew, one entry per CDR3 protein. The table has some 570,000 distinct CDR3 sequences, 12% to 15% seen once. The germline gives CDR1 ENHRY, CDR2 SYGVKD. The CDR3 length is 13 residues. The chain employs TRBV10-3 and TRBJ1-1; D is possibly TRBD1 (6 bases). Sequences were obtained from blood. The sequence came from a woman under 30 with Graves' ophthalmopathy. The CDR3, as DNA: TGTGCCATCAGTGAGCGCAGGGGCCTTGAAGCTCTCTTT. Its translation: CAISERRGLEALF.